The 20 T cell receptor beta chains listed next were all sequenced from one sample in a study of blood T cell repertoires in COVID-19. The data were produced by immunoSEQ multiplex PCR, yet TCRdb's version contains in-frame clones alone and is incomplete. Seen here are about 260,000 clones, 84% observed once, and the top ten hold 4.1%. The sequenced sample was PBMCs or T cells enriched from blood (not recorded which). The source of these receptors is a man younger than 45 with acute COVID-19.

This clone was detected only once. The rearrangement joins TRBV19 to TRBJ2-3, with 7 bases matching TRBD1. Germline V CDR1 and CDR2: LNHDA, SQIVND (reference sequence). The V and J ends lost 1 base and 1 base, in that order; junction bases with no gene match: 8. The CDR3 has 17 residues. CDR3 in amino acids: CASSIGQTGPRTDTQYF. DNA of the CDR3: TGTGCCAGTAGTATAGGTCAGACAGGGCCCCGCACAGATACGCAGTATTTT.

This clone was detected once. In the same sample, other DNA sequences code for this CDR3. V is TRBV9 and J is TRBJ1-6, with D possibly being TRBD1 (6 bases). CDR3 length equals 15 residues. V was clipped by 0 bases and J by 7 bases, with 11 bases between them. Germline V lookup: CDR1 SGDLS, CDR2 YYNGEE. Written as DNA, the CDR3 is TGTGCCAGCAGCGTAGCGACAGGTGGGAATTCACCCCTCCACTTT. This translates into CASSVATGGNSPLHF.

The rearrangement links TRBV6-1 to TRBJ1-2, with D perhaps TRBD1 (6 bases). Per germline, CDR1 MNHNS and CDR2 SASEGT. The length of the CDR3 is 13 residues. Trimming stripped 2 bases from V and 4 bases from J, with 8 bases between. The CDR3 sequence: CASSEQGSYGYTF. CDR3 coding DNA: TGTGCCAGCAGTGAACAGGGGTCCTATGGCTACACCTTC.

The J gene is TRBJ1-4, the V gene TRBV29-1, with 10 bases fitting TRBD1. Germline lookup yields CDR1 SQVTM and CDR2 ANQGSEA. With V trimmed by 5 bases and J by 3 bases, 12 bases remained unmatched. The CDR3 runs 17 residues. CDR3 residues: CSVYSGQGIIANEKLFF. Here the CDR3 DNA reads TGCAGCGTTTATTCGGGACAGGGGATAATAGCTAATGAAAAACTGTTTTTT.

This chain links TRBV18 with TRBJ2-5; possible D gene TRBD1, 6 bases. Per germline, CDR1 KGHSH and CDR2 LQKENI. V lost 6 bases, J lost 4 bases, and 18 bases lay in between. The CDR3 totals 15 residues. The CDR3 here is CASSASQGNGETQYF. DNA for the CDR3: TGTGCCAGCTCCGCATCTCAGGGGAATGGAGAGACCCAGTACTTC.

This sequence joins TRBV27 and TRBJ1-4, with 7 bases that match TRBD1. Per germline, CDR1 MNHEY and CDR2 SMNVEV (reference sequence). The CDR3 sequence is 15 residues long. With V trimmed by 5 bases and J by 8 bases, 11 bases remained unmatched. The CDR3 nucleotides read TGTGCCAGCAGTCCCCAGGGACAGTGGGGCGAAAAACTGTTTTTT. The encoded protein is CASSPQGQWGEKLFF.

This chain links TRBV3-1 (or the pseudogene TRBV3-2) with TRBJ1-2, with TRBD1 as a possible D gene (6 bases). The length of the CDR3 is 14 residues. Trimming left V 4 bases short and J 4 bases short, with 13 bases between. From germline, CDR1 is LGHDT and CDR2 YNNKEL (reference sequence). The CDR3 bases are TGTGCCAGCAGCCTCTGGACAGCACCCTATGGCTACACCTTC. It is translated as CASSLWTAPYGYTF.

The chain links TRBV6-5 to TRBJ1-6; D is undetermined. Trimming took 7 bases from V and 0 from J, leaving 10 bases between them. The CDR3 length is 15 residues. Germline assignment: CDR1 MNHEY and CDR2 SVGAGI. The CDR3 region has the DNA TGTGCCAGCACCGAGCGGGGCTCCTATAATTCACCCCTCCACTTT. Amino acid sequence: CASTERGSYNSPLHF.

This clone has more than one count but fewer than ten. The chain recombines TRBV7-9 with TRBJ2-7, with TRBD1 as a possible D gene (7 bases). The CDR3 is 14 residues long. Looked up from germline, CDR1 is SEHNR and CDR2 is FQNEAQ (reference sequence). Between the trimmed V and J ends, which lost 5 bases and 6 bases, there was a span of 17 bases. CDR3 sequence (DNA): TGTGCCAGCAGCCTCGGCGGAGGGGGCCGCGAGCAGTACGTC. This gives the protein CASSLGGGGREQYV.

CDR3 loop: CSASLLAEQFF. CDR3 nucleotide sequence: TGCAGTGCTAGTTTATTAGCGGAGCAGTTCTTC. V usage is TRBV20-1 and J usage is TRBJ2-1; TRBD2 might be the D (5 bases). CDR3 size: 11 residues. Germline V CDR1 and CDR2: DFQATT, SNEGSKA (reference sequence). Trimming shortened V by 3 bases and J by 10 bases, and 10 bases separated the two germline ends.

The chain carries TRBV19 and TRBJ1-6; TRBD1 matches 8 bases. The ends lost 6 bases at V and 8 bases at J; junction bases unmatched: 6. There are 14 residues in the CDR3. CDR1 is LNHDA, CDR2 SQIVND, per germline (reference sequence). The CDR3 nucleotides read TGTGCCAGTAGGTACAGGGGGGAGGATTCACCCCTCCACTTT. Translated: CASRYRGEDSPLHF.

V and J are TRBV4-2 and TRBJ2-1; D is possibly TRBD1 (6 bases). The germline CDR1 and CDR2 sequences are LGHNA and YNFKEQ. CDR3 length: 16 residues. The V and J ends lost 4 bases and 1 base respectively, with 14 bases between them. CDR3 region: CASSLWTATSYNEQFF. DNA for the CDR3: TGTGCCAGCAGCCTCTGGACAGCTACTTCCTACAATGAGCAGTTCTTC.

The V gene is TRBV28, the J gene TRBJ2-1; perhaps TRBD2 as D (6 bases). V lost 3 bases, J lost 0 bases, and 6 bases lay in between. This CDR3 comprises 14 residues. CDR1 and CDR2 from the germline V gene are MDHEN and SYDVKM. The CDR3 region is CASSFGGSYNEQFF. CDR3 sequence (DNA): TGTGCCAGCAGTTTCGGGGGCTCCTACAATGAGCAGTTCTTC.

The rearrangement uses TRBV27 and TRBJ1-6; the D gene is possibly TRBD1 (6 bases). The CDR3 loop spans 16 amino acids. V gave up 2 bases and J gave up 6 bases, with 14 bases separating them. The V gene's germline CDR1 is MNHEY and CDR2 SMNVEV (reference sequence). The CDR3 is CASSLQQGWLNSPLHF. Written as DNA, the CDR3 is TGTGCCAGCAGTTTACAGCAGGGGTGGCTTAATTCACCCCTCCACTTT.

The table lists this clone with a count of one. V usage is TRBV10-2 and J usage is TRBJ1-2; 9 positions agree with TRBD1. Germline V gene lookup returns CDR1 WSHSY and CDR2 SAAADI. V dropped 7 bases and J dropped 6; count of bases not matched to a gene: 6. The CDR3 runs 13 residues. CDR3 nucleotide sequence: TGCGCCAGCAATGCACAGGGGGCAGATGGCTACACCTTC. Amino acids: CASNAQGADGYTF.

This clone is a singleton in its sample. The chain uses TRBV6-5 and TRBJ1-1; D not certain. V lost 5 bases to trimming and J lost 9 bases, with 16 bases between them. This CDR3 spans 13 amino acids. Germline lookup yields CDR1 MNHEY and CDR2 SVGAGI. The CDR3, as DNA: TGTGCCAGCAGTCAGCTGTCTCCGAGGCAAGCTTTCTTT. It specifies CASSQLSPRQAFF.

This clone was detected only once. The rearrangement uses TRBV30 and TRBJ1-2, with D unresolved. This CDR3 comprises 10 residues. Germline CDR1 GTSNPN, CDR2 SVGIG (reference sequence). Trimming cost V 1 base and J 7 bases, with 4 bases left between them. The CDR3: CAWSESGYTF. The CDR3 DNA follows: TGTGCCTGGAGTGAGAGTGGCTACACCTTC.

V and J are TRBV24-1 and TRBJ2-6; 7 nucleotides agree with TRBD1. This CDR3 is 16 amino acids long. CDR1 is KGHDR and CDR2 is SFDVKD in the germline V gene. V was pared by 4 bases and J by 3 bases, with 5 bases of the junction left unmatched. The CDR3 bases are TGTGCCACCAGTGAAACAGGGGTGCGTGGGGCCAACGTCCTGACTTTC. This sequence encodes CATSETGVRGANVLTF.

The sample holds many counts of this clone. The chain joins TRBV3-1 (or the pseudogene TRBV3-2) to TRBJ1-2, with no clear D. Trimming removed 4 bases from V and 7 bases from J, with 13 bases in between. Per the germline V gene, CDR1 is LGHDT and CDR2 is YNNKEL (reference sequence). The CDR3 has 13 amino acids. The CDR3 region has the DNA TGTGCCAGCAGCCCGCCACGAACGGGTGGCTACACCTTC. It codes for CASSPPRTGGYTF.

This chain joins TRBV18 and TRBJ1-2; weak D call: TRBD1 (5 bases). Trimming shortened V by 0 bases and J by 0 bases, and 11 bases separated the two germline ends. Germline-derived CDR1 and CDR2 are KGHSH and LQKENI. CDR3 length: 16 residues. CDR3 loop: CASSPPTALANYGYTF. CDR3 DNA: TGTGCCAGCTCACCACCGACAGCCCTAGCTAACTATGGCTACACCTTC.